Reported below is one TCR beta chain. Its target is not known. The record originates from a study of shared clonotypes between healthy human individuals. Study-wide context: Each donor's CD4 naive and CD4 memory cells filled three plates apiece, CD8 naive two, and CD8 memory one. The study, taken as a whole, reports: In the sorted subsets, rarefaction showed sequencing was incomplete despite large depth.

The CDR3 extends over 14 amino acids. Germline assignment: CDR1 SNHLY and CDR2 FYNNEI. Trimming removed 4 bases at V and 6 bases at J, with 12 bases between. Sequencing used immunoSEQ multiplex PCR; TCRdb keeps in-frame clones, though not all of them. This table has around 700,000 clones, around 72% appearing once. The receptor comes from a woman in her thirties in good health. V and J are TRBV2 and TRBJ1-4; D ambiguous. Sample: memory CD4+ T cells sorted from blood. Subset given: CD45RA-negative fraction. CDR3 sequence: CASSAIRSYEKLFF. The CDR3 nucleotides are TGTGCCAGCAGTGCGATCAGGTCCTATGAAAAACTGTTTTTT.